The following is a TCR beta chain sequence with its context. These data belong to a study of blood T cell repertoires in COVID-19. Per germline, CDR1 KGHSH and CDR2 LQKENI. Trimming cost V 3 bases and J 7 bases; bases outside gene matches: 6. The length of the CDR3 is 15 residues. The assay was immunoSEQ multiplex PCR, and TCRdb's table has in-frame clones only and misses some. The table includes 100,000 to 150,000 clones, around four fifths detected once. This sequence was found in a man between 60 and 75 years old with active or convalescent COVID-19. The chain links TRBV18 to TRBJ2-1; TRBD2 matches 10 bases. Material: peripheral blood. The CDR3 is CASSPAGTSVNEQFF. DNA of the CDR3: TGTGCCAGCTCACCCGCCGGGACTAGCGTTAATGAGCAGTTCTTC.